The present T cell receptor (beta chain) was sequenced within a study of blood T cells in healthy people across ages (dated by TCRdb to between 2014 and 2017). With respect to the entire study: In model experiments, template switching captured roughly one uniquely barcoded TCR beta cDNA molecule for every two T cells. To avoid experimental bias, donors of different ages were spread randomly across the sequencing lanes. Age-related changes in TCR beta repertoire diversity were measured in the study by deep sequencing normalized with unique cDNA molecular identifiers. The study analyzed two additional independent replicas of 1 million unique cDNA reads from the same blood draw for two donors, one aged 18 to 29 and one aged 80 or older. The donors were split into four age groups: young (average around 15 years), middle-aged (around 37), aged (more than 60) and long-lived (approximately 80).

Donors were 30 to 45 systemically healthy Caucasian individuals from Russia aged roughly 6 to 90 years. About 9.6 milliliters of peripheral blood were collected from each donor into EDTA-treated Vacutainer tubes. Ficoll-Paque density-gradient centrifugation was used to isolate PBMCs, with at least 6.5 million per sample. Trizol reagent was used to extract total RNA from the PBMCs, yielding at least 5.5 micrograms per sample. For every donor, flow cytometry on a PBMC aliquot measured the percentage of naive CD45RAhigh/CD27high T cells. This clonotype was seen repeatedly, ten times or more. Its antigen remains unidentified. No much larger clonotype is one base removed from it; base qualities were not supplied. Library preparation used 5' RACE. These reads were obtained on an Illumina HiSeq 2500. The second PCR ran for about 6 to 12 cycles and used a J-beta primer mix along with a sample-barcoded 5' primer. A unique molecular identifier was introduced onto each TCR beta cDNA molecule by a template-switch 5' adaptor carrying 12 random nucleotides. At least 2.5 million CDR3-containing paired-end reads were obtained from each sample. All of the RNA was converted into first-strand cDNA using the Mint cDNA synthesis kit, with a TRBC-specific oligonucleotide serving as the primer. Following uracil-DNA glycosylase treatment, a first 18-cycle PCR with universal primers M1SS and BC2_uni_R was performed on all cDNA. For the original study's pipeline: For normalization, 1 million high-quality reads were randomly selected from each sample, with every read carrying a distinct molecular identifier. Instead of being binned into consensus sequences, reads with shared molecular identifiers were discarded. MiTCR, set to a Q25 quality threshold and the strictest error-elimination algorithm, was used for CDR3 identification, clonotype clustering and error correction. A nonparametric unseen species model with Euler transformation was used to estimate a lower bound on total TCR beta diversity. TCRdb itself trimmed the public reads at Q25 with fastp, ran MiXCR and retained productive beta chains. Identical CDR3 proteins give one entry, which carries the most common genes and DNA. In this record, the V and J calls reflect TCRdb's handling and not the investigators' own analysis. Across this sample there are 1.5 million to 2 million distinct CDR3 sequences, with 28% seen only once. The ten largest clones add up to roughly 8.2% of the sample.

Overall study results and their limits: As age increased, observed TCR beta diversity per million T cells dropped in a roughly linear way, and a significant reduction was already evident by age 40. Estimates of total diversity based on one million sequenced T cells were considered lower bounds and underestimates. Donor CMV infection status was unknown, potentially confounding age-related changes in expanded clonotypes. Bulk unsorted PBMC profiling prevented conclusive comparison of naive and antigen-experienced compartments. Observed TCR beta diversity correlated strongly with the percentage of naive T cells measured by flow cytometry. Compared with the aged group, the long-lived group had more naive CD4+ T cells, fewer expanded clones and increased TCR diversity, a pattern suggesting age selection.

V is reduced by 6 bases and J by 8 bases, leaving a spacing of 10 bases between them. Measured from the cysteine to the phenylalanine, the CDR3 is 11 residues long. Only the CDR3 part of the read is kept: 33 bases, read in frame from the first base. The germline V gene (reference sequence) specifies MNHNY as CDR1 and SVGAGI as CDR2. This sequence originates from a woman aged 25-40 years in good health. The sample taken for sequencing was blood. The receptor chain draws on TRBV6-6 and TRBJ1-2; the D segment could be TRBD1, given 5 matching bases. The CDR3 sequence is CASSPGEGYTF. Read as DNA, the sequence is TGTGCCAGCAGCCCGGGGGAGGGCTACACCTTC.